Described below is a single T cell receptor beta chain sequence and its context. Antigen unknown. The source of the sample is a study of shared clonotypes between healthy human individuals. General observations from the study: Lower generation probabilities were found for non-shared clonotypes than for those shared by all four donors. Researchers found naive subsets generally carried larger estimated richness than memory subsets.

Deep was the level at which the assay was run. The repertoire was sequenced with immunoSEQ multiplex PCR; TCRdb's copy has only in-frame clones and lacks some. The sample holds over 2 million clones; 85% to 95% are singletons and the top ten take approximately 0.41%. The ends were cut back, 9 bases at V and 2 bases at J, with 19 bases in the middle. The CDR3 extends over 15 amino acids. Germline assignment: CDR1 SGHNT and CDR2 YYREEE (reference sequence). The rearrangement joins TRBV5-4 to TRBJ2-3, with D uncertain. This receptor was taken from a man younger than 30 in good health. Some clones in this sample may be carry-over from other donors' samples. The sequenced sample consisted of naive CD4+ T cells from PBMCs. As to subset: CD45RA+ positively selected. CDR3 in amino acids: CAINHLGSLTDTQYF. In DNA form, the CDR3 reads TGTGCCATAAACCACTTAGGCTCCCTCACAGATACGCAGTATTTT.